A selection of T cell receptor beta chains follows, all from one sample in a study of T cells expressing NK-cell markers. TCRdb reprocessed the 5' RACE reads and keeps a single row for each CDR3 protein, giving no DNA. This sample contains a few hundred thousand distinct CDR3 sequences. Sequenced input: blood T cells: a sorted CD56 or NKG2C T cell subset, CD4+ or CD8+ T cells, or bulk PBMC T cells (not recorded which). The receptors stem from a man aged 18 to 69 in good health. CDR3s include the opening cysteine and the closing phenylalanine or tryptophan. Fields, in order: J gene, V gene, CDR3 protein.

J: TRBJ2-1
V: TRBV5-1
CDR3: CASSPGLAGANEQFF

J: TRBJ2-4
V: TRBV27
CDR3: CASRLTGLIDIQYF

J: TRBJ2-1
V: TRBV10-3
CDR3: CAISPGQGQGEQFF

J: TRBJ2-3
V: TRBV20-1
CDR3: CSARLSGGPMDTQYF

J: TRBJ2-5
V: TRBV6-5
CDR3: CASSLGQGKMETQYF

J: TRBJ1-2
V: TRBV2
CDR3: CASRADSAYYGYTF

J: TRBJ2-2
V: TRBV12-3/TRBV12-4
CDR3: CASTIGAWSLNTGELFF

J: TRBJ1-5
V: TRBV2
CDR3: CASSAARDQPQHF

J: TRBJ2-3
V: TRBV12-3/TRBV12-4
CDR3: CASSLDPTARDTQYF

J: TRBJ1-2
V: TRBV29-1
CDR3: CSVEEATVGYTF

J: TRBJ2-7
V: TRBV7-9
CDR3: CASSRQGVWEQYF

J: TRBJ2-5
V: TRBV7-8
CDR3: CASSARNLQGTETQYF

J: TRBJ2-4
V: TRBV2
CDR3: CASWEGANIQYF

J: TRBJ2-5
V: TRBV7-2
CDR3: CASSLGLQGKRPETQYF

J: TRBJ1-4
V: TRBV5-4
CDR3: CASSLDRGGEKLFF

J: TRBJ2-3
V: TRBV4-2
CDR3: CASSPPDIITQYF

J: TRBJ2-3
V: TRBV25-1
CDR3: CASSTSVGVTDTQYF

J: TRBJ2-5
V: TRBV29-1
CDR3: CSSGLAGRSKETQYF

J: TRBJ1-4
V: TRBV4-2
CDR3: CASSPFGTSNEKLFF

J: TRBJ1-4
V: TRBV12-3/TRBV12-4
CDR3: CASSLSEKLFF

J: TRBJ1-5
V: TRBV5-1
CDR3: CASSLVPGPDQPQHF

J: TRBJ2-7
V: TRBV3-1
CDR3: CASSQGSGTASYEQYF

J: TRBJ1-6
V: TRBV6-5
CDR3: CASSHPGGGYNSPLHF

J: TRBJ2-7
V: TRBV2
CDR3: CASTFHSGGAGYEQYF

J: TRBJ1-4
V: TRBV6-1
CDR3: CASSRTGGGVVQKLFF

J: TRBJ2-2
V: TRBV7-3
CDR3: CASSLQPGGGELFF

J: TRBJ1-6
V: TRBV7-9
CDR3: CASSPPGQGVLHF

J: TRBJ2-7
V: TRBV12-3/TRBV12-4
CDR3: CASSPRWGATYEQYF

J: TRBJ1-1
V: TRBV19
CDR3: CASKQGVDTEAFF

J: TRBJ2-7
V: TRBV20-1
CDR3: CSALIRDSYEQYF

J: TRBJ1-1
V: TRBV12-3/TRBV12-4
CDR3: CASRRDMNTEAFF

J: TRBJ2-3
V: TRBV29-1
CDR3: CSVAKGQGDTDTQYF

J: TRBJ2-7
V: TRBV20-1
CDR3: CSARNPGSGRASYEQYF

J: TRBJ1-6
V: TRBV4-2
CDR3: CASSLHGNNSPLHF

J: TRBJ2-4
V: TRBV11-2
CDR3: CASSSGLTLAKNIQYF

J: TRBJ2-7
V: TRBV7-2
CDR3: CASGASPSYEQYF

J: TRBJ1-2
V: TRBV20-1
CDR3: CSAPQTRERGGYTF

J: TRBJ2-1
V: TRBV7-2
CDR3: CASSPRTSTNEQFF

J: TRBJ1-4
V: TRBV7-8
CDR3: CASSPVPGENEKLFF

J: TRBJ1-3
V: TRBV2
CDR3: CASSDHVGSGNTIYF

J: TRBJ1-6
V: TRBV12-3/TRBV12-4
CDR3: CASSLDAETNSPLHF

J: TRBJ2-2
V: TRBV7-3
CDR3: CASSPMGQVPGELFF

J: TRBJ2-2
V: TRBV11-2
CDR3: CASSLRGGGGPITGELFF

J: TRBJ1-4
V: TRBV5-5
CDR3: CASSPRGAAEEKLFF

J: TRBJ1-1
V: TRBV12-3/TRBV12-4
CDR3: CASSPRGVPMNTEAFF

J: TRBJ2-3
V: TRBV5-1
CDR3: CASGGTARSDTQYF

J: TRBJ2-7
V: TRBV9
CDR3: CASSPDTTSYEQYF

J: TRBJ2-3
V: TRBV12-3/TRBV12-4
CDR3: CASRPSISGTDTQYF

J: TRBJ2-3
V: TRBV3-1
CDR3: CASSQETKSTDTQYF

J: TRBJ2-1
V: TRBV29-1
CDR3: CSAMPSGSGEQFF

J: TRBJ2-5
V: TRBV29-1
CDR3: CSVVVARETQYF

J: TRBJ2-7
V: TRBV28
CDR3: CASRLTGPILEQYF

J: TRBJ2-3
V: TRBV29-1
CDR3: CSVGGTSGARTDTQYF